This TCR beta chain was sequenced during a study of shared clonotypes between healthy human individuals (dated by TCRdb to 2020 to 2021). Describing the broader study: A couple of women and a few men aged 18 to 49 years were included in the cohort. Per donor, leukapheresis produced somewhere between about 0.94 and 9 billion PBMCs. For each donor, three plates each were used for CD4 naive and CD4 memory, two plates were used for CD8 naive, and one plate was used for CD8 memory. To increase sequencing depth and limit assay-specific biases, TCR repertoire library preparation and sequencing were carried out by different laboratories using diverse techniques. Blood TCR repertoires of five healthy adults were deeply sequenced to estimate repertoire size and the extent of clonotype sharing between individuals.

Using the deep immunoSEQ assay, multiplex PCR amplified TCR CDR3 regions from genomic DNA. For each cell subset, the extracted genomic DNA was distributed evenly across all wells of several immunoSEQ 96-well plates, and each plate served as one replicate. For sorted subsets, each replicate PCR was loaded with roughly 0.2 ug genomic DNA, equivalent to 30,000 or so T cell genomes. Purified libraries were quantified with a Qubit 3.0 fluorometer, sized on a Bioanalyzer 2100, and re-quantified with the KAPA Library Quantification kit. Every immunoSEQ 96-well plate was sequenced on a separate single-read 150-cycle Illumina NextSeq 550 flow cell. As for the original processing: Because only junctional sequences without quality scores were contained in the immunoSEQ output, filtering matching that applied to full-length reads could not be performed. To assign V/J genes and CDR3, sequences were annotated against IMGT germline references using PyIR, a Python wrapper for IgBLAST v1.9. Reads with weak V/J assignments (E-value above 1e-6), missing CDR3, stop codons, out-of-frame junctions, or ambiguous translated residues were removed. V3J clonotypes were defined by identical inferred V gene, J gene, and CDR3 amino acid sequence. The percentage overlap between two repertoires was calculated by dividing the number of shared unique clonotypes by the size of the smaller repertoire. Repertoire richness was assessed with RTK rarefaction, the Chao1 estimator, and Recon v2.1 estimates of unobserved clonotypes. Generation probabilities were computed with OLGA for all TCRbeta clonotypes obtained by the gDNA method from several donors. TCRdb re-hosts the immuneACCESS table, in-frame sequences only. Its copies lack some clones; in the studies checked, an unresolved V gene accounts for under half of them, and the cause for the rest is not known. The V and J calls and the clone size are those of that table, but D and trimming were determined from the DNA. The sample contains 2 million or so clones, 85% to 95% of them found a single time. The top ten clones comprise approximately 0.13% of the sample.

A word on this clone: Its antigen is currently not known. No qualities accompany the bases; no much larger clone lies one base away.

What the research found in general, with its limitations: Sampling was restricted to blood, and TCR repertoires in tissue are likely to differ from TCR repertoires in blood. Incomplete sequencing was indicated by rarefaction of sorted-subset datasets, despite the large sequencing depth. Compared with non-shared clonotypes, the clonotypes found in all four sorted-subset donors had higher generation probabilities. When a few donors were compared, the shared fraction of clonotypes was approximately 5% for naive CD4, more than 3% for naive CD8, roughly 2.5% for memory CD4, and approximately 0.4% for memory CD8. Based on pairwise subsampling, the degree of clonotype sharing among donors was expected to be affected by sequencing depth. The small number of donors limited the genetic and exposure-history diversity represented. Naive subsets generally had larger estimated clonotype richness than memory subsets.

From the cysteine through the phenylalanine, the CDR3 covers 17 amino acids. Only the CDR3 region is kept as DNA, spanning 51 bases read in frame from base 1. Clipping removes 0 bases from V and 1 base from J, with 6 as the unmatched junction base count. The germline V gene encodes CDR1 LNHNV and CDR2 YYDKDF (reference sequence). The donors were healthy, HIV-negative adults with no recently reported acute infections or vaccinations. Every donor was a Caucasian adult living in Nashville, Tennessee, USA. CD4+ T cells were enriched by magnetic negative selection, after which naive cells were positively selected on CD45RA and the negative fraction was taken as the memory subset. Blood was collected by leukapheresis, and PBMCs were isolated by Ficoll-Histopaque density gradient centrifugation and then cryopreserved in liquid nitrogen vapor phase. Purity and quantity of every magnetically sorted T cell population were checked by analytical flow cytometry. Genomic DNA was isolated from each sorted fraction and quantified by UV absorbance on a Nanodrop 2000c.

Sequencing was carried out using naive CD4+ T cells sorted from blood. Reading the label with the study, this specimen's cell subset or site is: CD45RA+ positively selected. The chain is made from TRBV15 and TRBJ2-1, with TRBD1 matching 7 junction bases. The origin of this receptor is a young man in good health. The DNA reads TGTGCCACCAGCAGAGATCCAGACAGGGTGTCCTACAATGAGCAGTTCTTC. This is translated as CATSRDPDRVSYNEQFF.